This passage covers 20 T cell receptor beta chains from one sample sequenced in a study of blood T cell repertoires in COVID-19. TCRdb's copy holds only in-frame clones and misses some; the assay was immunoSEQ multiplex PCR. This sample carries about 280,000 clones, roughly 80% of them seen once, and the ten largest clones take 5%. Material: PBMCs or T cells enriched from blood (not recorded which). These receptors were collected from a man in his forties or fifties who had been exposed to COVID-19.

CDR3 region: CASSMLEGGTEAFF. The CDR3 nucleotides read TGTGCCAGTAGTATGTTGGAGGGGGGGACTGAAGCTTTCTTT. V and J are TRBV19 and TRBJ1-1; tentatively, D is TRBD1 (6 bases). Trimming removed 3 bases from V and 5 bases from J, with 13 bases in between. Germline V lookup: CDR1 LNHDA, CDR2 SQIVND (reference sequence). The CDR3 consists of 14 residues.

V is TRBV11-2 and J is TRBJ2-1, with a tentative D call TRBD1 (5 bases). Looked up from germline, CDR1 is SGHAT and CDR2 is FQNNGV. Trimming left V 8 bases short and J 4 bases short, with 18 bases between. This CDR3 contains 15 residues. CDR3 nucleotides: TGTGCCAGCGGACCTGGGGCAGAGCTTTACAATGAGCAGTTCTTC. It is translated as CASGPGAELYNEQFF. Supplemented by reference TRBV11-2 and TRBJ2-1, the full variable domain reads EAGVAQSPRYKIIEKRQSVAFWCNPISGHATLYWYQQILGQGPKLLIQFQNNGVVDDSQLPKDRFSAERLKGVDSTLKIQPAKLEDSAVYLCASGPGAELYNEQFFGPGTRLTVL.

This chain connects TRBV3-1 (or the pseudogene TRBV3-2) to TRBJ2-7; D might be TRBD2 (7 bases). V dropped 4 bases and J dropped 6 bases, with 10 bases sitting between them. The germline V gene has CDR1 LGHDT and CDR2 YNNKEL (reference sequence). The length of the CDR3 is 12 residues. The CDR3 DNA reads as TGTGCCAGCAGCCGAGGGGGGGGCGAGCAGTACTTC. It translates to CASSRGGGEQYF.

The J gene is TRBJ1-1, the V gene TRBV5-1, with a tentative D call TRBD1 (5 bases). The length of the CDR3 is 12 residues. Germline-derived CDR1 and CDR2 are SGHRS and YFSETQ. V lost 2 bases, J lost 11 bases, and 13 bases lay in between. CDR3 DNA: TGCGCCAGCAGCTTCGAAGGCAGGGCGGCTTTCTTT. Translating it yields CASSFEGRAAFF.

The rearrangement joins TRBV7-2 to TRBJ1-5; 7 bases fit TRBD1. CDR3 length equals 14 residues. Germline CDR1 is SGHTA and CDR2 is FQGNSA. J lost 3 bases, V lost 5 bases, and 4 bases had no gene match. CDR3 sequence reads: CASSTGTANQPQHF. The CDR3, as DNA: TGTGCCAGCAGCACGGGGACAGCCAATCAGCCCCAGCATTTT.

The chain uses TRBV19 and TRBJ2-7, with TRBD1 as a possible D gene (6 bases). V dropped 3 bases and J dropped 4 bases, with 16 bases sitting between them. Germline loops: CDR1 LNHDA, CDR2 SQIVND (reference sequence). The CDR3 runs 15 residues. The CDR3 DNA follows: TGTGCCAGTAGTATTGGACAGCCGTGGGGGTACGAGCAGTACTTC. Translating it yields CASSIGQPWGYEQYF.

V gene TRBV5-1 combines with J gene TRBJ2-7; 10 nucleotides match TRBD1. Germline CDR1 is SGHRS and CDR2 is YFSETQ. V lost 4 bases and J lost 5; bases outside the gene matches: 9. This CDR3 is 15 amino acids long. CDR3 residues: CASSTTGQGFNEQYF. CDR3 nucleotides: TGCGCCAGCAGCACAACGGGACAGGGGTTCAACGAGCAGTACTTC.

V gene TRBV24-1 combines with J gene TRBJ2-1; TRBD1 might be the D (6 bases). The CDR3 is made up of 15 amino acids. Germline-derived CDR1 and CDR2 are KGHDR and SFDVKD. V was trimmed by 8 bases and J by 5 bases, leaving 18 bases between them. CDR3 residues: CATNLKAGEHNEQFF. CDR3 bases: TGTGCCACCAATCTAAAAGCAGGGGAACACAATGAGCAGTTCTTC.

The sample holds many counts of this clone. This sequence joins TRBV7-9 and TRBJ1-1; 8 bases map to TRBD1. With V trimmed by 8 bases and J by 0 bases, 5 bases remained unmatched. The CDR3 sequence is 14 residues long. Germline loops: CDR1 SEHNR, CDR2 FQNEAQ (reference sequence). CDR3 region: CASLTGAMNTEAFF. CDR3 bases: TGTGCCAGCCTGACAGGGGCCATGAACACTGAAGCTTTCTTT.

This CDR3 reads CASGLVASGRAREQYF. Written as DNA, the CDR3 is TGTGCTAGTGGTTTGGTTGCTAGCGGGAGGGCCCGAGAGCAGTACTTC. V is TRBV12-5 and J is TRBJ2-7; 12 positions match TRBD2. The J segment lost 7 bases and the V segment lost 0 bases, leaving 7 bases of the junction unmatched. The germline CDR1 and CDR2 sequences are LGHNT and FRNRAP. This CDR3 region has 16 residues.

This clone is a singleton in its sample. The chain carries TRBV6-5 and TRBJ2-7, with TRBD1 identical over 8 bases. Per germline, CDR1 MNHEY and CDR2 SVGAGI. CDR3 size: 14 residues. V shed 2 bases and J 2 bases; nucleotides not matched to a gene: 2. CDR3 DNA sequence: TGTGCCAGCAGTTACACACAGGGGGCCTACGAGCAGTACTTC. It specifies CASSYTQGAYEQYF.

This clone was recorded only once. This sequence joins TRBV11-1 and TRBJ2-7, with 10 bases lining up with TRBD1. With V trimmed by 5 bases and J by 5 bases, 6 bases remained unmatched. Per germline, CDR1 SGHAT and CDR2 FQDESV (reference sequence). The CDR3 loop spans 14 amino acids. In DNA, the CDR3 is TGTGCCAGCAGCCGGACAGGGGGTTATAACGAGCAGTACTTC. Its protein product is CASSRTGGYNEQYF.

The CDR3 here is CAWSDKNSNYGYTF. The DNA for the CDR3 is TGTGCCTGGAGTGACAAGAATTCTAACTATGGCTACACCTTC. The V call is TRBV30, the J call TRBJ1-2; no firm D call. Germline CDR1 and CDR2: GTSNPN and SVGIG (reference sequence). There are 14 residues in the CDR3. Trimming removed 1 base from V and 0 bases from J, with 9 bases in between.

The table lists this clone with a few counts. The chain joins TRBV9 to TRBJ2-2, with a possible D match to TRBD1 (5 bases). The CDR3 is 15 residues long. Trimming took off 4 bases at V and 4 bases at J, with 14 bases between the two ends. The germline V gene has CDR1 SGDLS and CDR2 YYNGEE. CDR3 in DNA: TGTGCCAGCAGCCACTCAGGGCGCGGCACCGGGGAGCTGTTTTTT. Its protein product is CASSHSGRGTGELFF. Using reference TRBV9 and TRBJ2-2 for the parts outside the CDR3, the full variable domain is DSGVTQTPKHLITATGQRVTLRCSPRSGDLSVYWYQQSLDQGLQFLIQYYNGEERAKGNILERFSAQQFPDLHSELNLSSLELGDSALYFCASSHSGRGTGELFFGEGSRLTVL.

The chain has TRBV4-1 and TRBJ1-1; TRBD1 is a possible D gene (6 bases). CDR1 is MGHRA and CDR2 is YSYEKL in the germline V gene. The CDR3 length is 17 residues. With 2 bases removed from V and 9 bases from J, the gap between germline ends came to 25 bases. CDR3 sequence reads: CASSQWGGGTAKPKAFF. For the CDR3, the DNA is TGCGCCAGCAGCCAATGGGGTGGGGGCACGGCGAAACCTAAAGCTTTCTTT.

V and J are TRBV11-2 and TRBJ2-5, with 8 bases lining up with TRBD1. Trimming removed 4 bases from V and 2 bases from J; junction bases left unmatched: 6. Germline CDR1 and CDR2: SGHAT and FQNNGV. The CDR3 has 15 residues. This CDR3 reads CASSSAYRGQETQYF. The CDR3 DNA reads TGTGCCAGCAGCTCGGCGTACAGGGGGCAAGAGACCCAGTACTTC.

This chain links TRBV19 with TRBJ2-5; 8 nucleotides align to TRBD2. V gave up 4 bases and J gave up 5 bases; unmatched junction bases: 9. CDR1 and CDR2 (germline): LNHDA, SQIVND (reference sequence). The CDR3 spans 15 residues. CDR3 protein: CASSSSSGRGETQYF. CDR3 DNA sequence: TGTGCCAGTAGTAGTTCGAGCGGGAGAGGGGAGACCCAGTACTTC.

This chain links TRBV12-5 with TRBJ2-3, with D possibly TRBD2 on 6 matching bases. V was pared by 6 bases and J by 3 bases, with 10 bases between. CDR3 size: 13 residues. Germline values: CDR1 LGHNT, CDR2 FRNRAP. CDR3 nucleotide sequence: TGTGCTAGTGGCCTTGGACTAACAGATACGCAGTATTTT. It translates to CASGLGLTDTQYF.

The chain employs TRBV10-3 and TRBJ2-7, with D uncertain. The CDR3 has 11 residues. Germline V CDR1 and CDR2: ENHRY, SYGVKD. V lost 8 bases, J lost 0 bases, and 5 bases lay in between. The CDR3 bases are TGTGCCATCCGCGGCTCCTACGAGCAGTACTTC. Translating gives CAIRGSYEQYF.

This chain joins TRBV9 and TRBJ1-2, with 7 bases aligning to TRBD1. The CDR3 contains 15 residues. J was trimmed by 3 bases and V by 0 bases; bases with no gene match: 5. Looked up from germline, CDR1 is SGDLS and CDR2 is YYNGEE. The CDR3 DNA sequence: TGTGCCAGCAGCGTAGGGAGGGGGCGATACTATGGCTACACCTTC. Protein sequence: CASSVGRGRYYGYTF.